This T cell receptor beta chain stems from a study of vaccination and CD4 T cells after COVID-19 (dated by TCRdb to between 2020 and 2023). At the level of the whole study: SARS-CoV-2 positivity had been established in the convalescent patients by nasal swab PCR, and mild disease was recorded in nine of these patients and severe disease in one. Post-vaccine blood samples were obtained a median of about 72 days after the second vaccine dose, with a range of 14 to 241 days. The convalescent cohort comprised six males and four females, including two Hispanic individuals, seven Caucasians, two Asians and one multiracial person. The spike-specific CD4+ TCR repertoire was compared before and after mRNA vaccination in 10 to 11 COVID-19 convalescent patients and several infection-naive healthy vaccine recipients. Overlapping spike peptide pools from SARS-CoV-2 and from the common cold coronaviruses HCoV-NL63, HCoV-OC43 and HCoV-229E were used as culture stimuli. Post-COVID blood samples from convalescent patients were collected a median of around 100 days after diagnosis, with a range of roughly 35 to 180 days. Each participant got two doses of either the Pfizer-BioNTech BNT162b2 vaccine (n=8) or the Moderna mRNA-1273 vaccine (n=2). Control cultures used a CEFX viral epitope pool as positive control, an HIV-1 Nef peptide pool as negative control, or no peptide.

Libraries came from PCR. At the Johns Hopkins FTIC core, DNA from the cultured CD4+ T cells underwent TCR sequencing with the Oncomine TCR Beta short-read assay. The QIAamp micro DNA kit was used to extract genomic DNA from the cultured CD4+ T cells. Oncomine TCR Beta libraries made from cultured CD4+ T cells were pooled using unique dual indexes and sequenced on an Illumina iSeq 100. In the authors' own workflow: Non-productive sequences were removed, and CDR3s not starting with C, not ending with F or W, or shorter than 7 amino acids were discarded. The MANAFEST web application identified antigen-specific clonotypes by comparing peptide-stimulated wells against reference wells and other culture wells. Positive clones required FDR below 0.05, an odds ratio above 5, and productive frequency above 0.1% in at least two of three replicate wells. A clonotype counted as cross-reactive if it showed significant expansion both in the SARS-CoV-2 spike wells and in at least one common cold coronavirus spike condition. Levenshtein distances (stringdist) and unrooted phylogenetic trees (ape) in R version 3.6.1 were used to assess CDR3 homology. The public reads were reprocessed in TCRdb via fastp at Q25 and MiXCR, keeping in-frame beta chains. CDR3 protein duplicates are merged, each entry listing the most common genes and DNA. TCRdb, rather than the study authors, made the V and J calls. The sample data list roughly 16,000 distinct CDR3 sequences, and about 44% of these were observed just once. The top ten clones comprise 3.7% of the sample.

The germline V gene (reference sequence) specifies SEHNR as CDR1 and FQNEAQ as CDR2. Including the terminal cysteine and phenylalanine, the CDR3 comprises 16 residues. Of the read, only the CDR3 DNA is kept; its 48 bases are in frame from base 1. V loses 6 bases at its end and J loses 2 bases; junction bases beyond the gene matches: 11. What the treatment or condition label conveys for this sample: approximately 11-day PBMC culture with coronavirus spike peptide pools or control peptides (ViraFEST assay). The ViraFEST assay was used in the study, in which antigen-specific T cells were expanded with peptide pools and expanded clonotypes were subsequently identified by TCR sequencing. The convalescent patients' positive SARS-CoV-2 PCR tests were from March to December 2020, which was before the Alpha, Beta and Delta variants emerged in the United States. Each well held 2.2 million or so PBMCs cultured in IMDM containing around 5% human AB serum and 9 to 10 IU/ml IL-2, with 10 ug/ml peptide pools added. Half of the culture medium was replaced with fresh IL-2-containing medium on days 3 and 7. Once the cells had been in culture for around nine days, the EasySep CD4+ T cell isolation kit was used to isolate CD4+ T cells by negative selection. Ficoll-Paque Plus gradient centrifugation was used to isolate PBMCs from whole blood, and the isolated PBMCs were then either used fresh or cryopreserved at -140C. In general, triplicate wells were set up for every culture condition.

Study-wide findings and limitations: An increase in the median number of SARS-CoV-2-reactive clonotypes from approximately 20 after infection to some 38 after vaccination was observed, but the change was not found to be significant. Of the vaccine-specific clones in convalescent patients, 304 of 307, or nearly all, reacted only to SARS-CoV-2 spike and did not cross-react with common cold coronaviruses. Among convalescent patients, a median about 86% of the SARS-CoV-2-reactive clones seen after vaccination appeared only after vaccination, which suggests priming specific to the vaccine. The study included relatively few convalescent patients and did not analyze early timepoints after natural infection.

In the case of this clonotype: The antigen it recognizes is unknown. Per-base qualities were not stored, and no clone one base away is much larger.

This sequence uses TRBV7-9 and TRBJ1-1; 8 junctional bases match TRBD1. This sequence was found in a human donor who had recovered from COVID-19. Source material: CD4+ T cells from blood, cultured in vitro. The CDR3 is CASRIGQGGGNTEAFF. The DNA sequence reads TGTGCCAGCAGGATCGGACAGGGAGGGGGAAACACTGAAGCTTTCTTT.